The entry below gives a single T cell receptor beta chain sequence along with its context. Its antigen is unknown. Trimming left V 1 base short and J 1 base short, with 16 bases between. The CDR3 is made up of 17 amino acids. The sample comes from a study of persistence of HIV-infected CD4 T cells. Regarding the study as a whole: Within sorted populations, more oligoclonal TCRs accompanied more oligoclonal proviruses.

Cells were stimulated nonspecifically with anti-CD3/anti-CD28 magnetic beads. Sorting selected CD4+ T cells upregulating both CD40 ligand and CD69. The immunoSEQ assay was version 4, run in survey mode. The data were produced by immunoSEQ multiplex PCR, yet TCRdb's version contains in-frame clones alone and is incomplete. The sample contains some 50,000 clones, around 90% of which appear only once. The sample was CD4+ T cells sorted from PBMCs after roughly 19-hour stimulation, taken from a patient who received antiretroviral therapy. The clonotype was recovered from an adult woman with HIV who was CMV-seropositive. The V gene is TRBV23-1, the J gene TRBJ1-1, with D tentatively TRBD1 (6 bases). TRBV23-1 is flagged as an ORF with uncertain function. CDR3 sequence (DNA): TGCGCCAGCAGTCAATTCCGGGACAAGGCAGGGAACACTGAAGCTTTCTTT. This sequence encodes CASSQFRDKAGNTEAFF.